This TCR beta chain derives from a study of blood T cell repertoires in COVID-19. Study as a whole: Sites across the United States, Italy and Spain contributed samples from acute and convalescent COVID-19. T cells, B-cell-depleted T cells, or PBMCs provided the cDNA or gDNA that served as material.

The authors' processing: Reference gene primers were amplified, and this amplification served to estimate nucleated cell counts. Method: immunoSEQ multiplex PCR; TCRdb's copy keeps in-frame clones and lacks some. V, J and clone size were drawn from that table, and D and trimming were deduced from the DNA. The profile covers about 32,000 clones, with approximately 86% appearing a single time and around 1.8% taken by the ten largest. Per the germline V gene, CDR1 is KGHDR and CDR2 is SFDVKD. Trimming cost V 5 bases and J 3 bases, with 9 bases left between them. The CDR3 loop spans 13 amino acids. Sequenced: peripheral blood. This TCR derives from a man aged 50-59 years with active or convalescent COVID-19. V gene TRBV24-1 combines with J gene TRBJ1-1, with TRBD1 as a possible D gene (6 bases). The CDR3 nucleotides read TGTGCCACCAGTGTGGGGGCGTACACTGAAGCTTTCTTT. This codes for CATSVGAYTEAFF.